The 30 T cell receptor beta chains listed next were all sequenced from one sample in a study of cytomegalovirus exposure and HLA in healthy donors. Clones were sequenced by immunoSEQ multiplex PCR, and TCRdb holds only the in-frame ones, with some missing. The sample includes roughly 62,000 clones, over 75% of them seen just once. The sequencing sample was made of PBMCs. These receptors all stem from a woman aged 25 to 39 in good health and CMV-seronegative.

J is TRBJ1-1 and V is TRBV7-9, with D possibly being TRBD1 (6 bases). V was clipped by 5 bases and J by 8 bases, with 15 bases between them. The CDR3 is made up of 13 amino acids. Per germline, CDR1 SEHNR and CDR2 FQNEAQ (reference sequence). CDR3 sequence (DNA): TGTGCCAGCAGCAGGGCAGGGGTTCTGGAAGCTTTCTTT. Its protein is CASSRAGVLEAFF.

This clone was observed a few times. The chain has TRBV7-2 and TRBJ2-7; maybe TRBD1 (6 bases). V was pared by 3 bases and J by 7 bases, with 13 bases between. The CDR3 extends over 13 amino acids. The germline V gene has CDR1 SGHTA and CDR2 FQGNSA. The CDR3 DNA sequence: TGTGCCAGCAGCTTGGAGCAGGGGCGGGAGCAGTACTTC. The encoded protein is CASSLEQGREQYF.

The chain couples TRBV2 to TRBJ2-7; 7 positions agree with TRBD1. Germline assignment: CDR1 SNHLY and CDR2 FYNNEI. The V gene end was trimmed by 5 bases and the J gene end by 4 bases; junction bases not matched to a gene: 5. The CDR3 has 13 amino acids. The CDR3 region has the DNA TGTGCCAGCAGTCTGAGGGACAGATACGAGCAGTACTTC. Its translation: CASSLRDRYEQYF.

The genes are TRBV28 and TRBJ2-3; no firm D call. The germline V and J ends were trimmed by 3 bases and 4 bases, with 8 bases remaining between them. Looked up from germline, CDR1 is MDHEN and CDR2 is SYDVKM. The CDR3 contains 13 residues. CDR3 sequence reads: CASSFREPDTQYF. DNA for the CDR3: TGTGCCAGCAGTTTCCGTGAGCCAGATACGCAGTATTTT.

This chain connects TRBV29-1 to TRBJ2-3; D is possibly TRBD2 (5 bases). CDR1 is SQVTM, CDR2 ANQGSEA, per germline. The CDR3 runs to 13 residues. V gave up 7 bases and J gave up 1 base, with 12 bases separating them. CDR3 sequence (DNA): TGCAGCGCGTCACACGGGGGCACAGATACGCAGTATTTT. Its translation is CSASHGGTDTQYF.

The gene calls are TRBV7-2 and TRBJ2-3; 7 bases are shared with TRBD1. After removal of 2 bases from V and 6 bases from J, the junction contained 8 bases not matched to a gene. Germline lookup yields CDR1 SGHTA and CDR2 FQGNSA. The CDR3 totals 15 residues. CDR3 sequence: CASSLLDRVGDTQYF. The CDR3 DNA is TGTGCCAGCAGCTTACTCGACAGGGTTGGGGATACGCAGTATTTT.

The rearrangement links TRBV29-1 to TRBJ2-1, with D possibly being TRBD2 (6 bases). The V and J ends lost 7 bases and 0 bases respectively, with 16 bases between them. The germline V gene encodes CDR1 SQVTM and CDR2 ANQGSEA. This CDR3 spans 15 amino acids. The CDR3 sequence is CSGRILASSYNEQFF. The DNA of the CDR3 is TGCAGCGGCCGGATTCTAGCGTCCTCCTACAATGAGCAGTTCTTC.

J is TRBJ2-7 and V is TRBV5-5; 10 bases match TRBD2. Germline CDR1 and CDR2: SGHKS and YYEKEE (reference sequence). The CDR3 length is 12 residues. With V trimmed by 0 bases and J by 13 bases, 4 bases remained unmatched. CDR3 in amino acids: CASSLDLAGAYF. The CDR3 bases are TGTGCCAGCAGCTTGGATCTAGCGGGGGCTTACTTC.

This chain links TRBV5-1 with TRBJ2-7; 9 bases are shared with TRBD2. CDR1 and CDR2 (germline): SGHRS, YFSETQ. There are 15 residues in the CDR3. Trimming cost V 4 bases and J 9 bases; bases outside gene matches: 14. CDR3 sequence reads: CASSDTSGFLGGQYF. The CDR3 bases are TGCGCCAGCAGCGATACTAGCGGGTTCCTTGGGGGGCAGTACTTC.

The chain employs TRBV15 and TRBJ1-1; D is possibly TRBD1 (5 bases). The germline V gene encodes CDR1 LNHNV and CDR2 YYDKDF (reference sequence). Trimming left V 8 bases short and J 6 bases short, with 19 bases between. The CDR3 loop spans 14 amino acids. For the CDR3, the DNA is TGTGCCACCGCCTCCTGGGGGGGTTCCCCTGAAGCTTTCTTT. Its protein is CATASWGGSPEAFF.

The J gene is TRBJ1-1, the V gene TRBV7-3; 9 bases align to TRBD1. The V segment lost 4 bases and the J segment 10 bases; nucleotides outside the gene matches: 1. The CDR3 length is 11 residues. Looked up from germline, CDR1 is SGHTA and CDR2 is FQGTGA. The CDR3 DNA reads TGTGCCAGCAGCTCGGGACAGGGAGCTTTCTTT. It encodes CASSSGQGAFF.

This chain uses TRBV9 with TRBJ2-3; no reliable D call. Trimming shortened V by 2 bases and J by 2 bases, and 6 bases separated the two germline ends. This CDR3 has 13 residues. The germline gives CDR1 SGDLS, CDR2 YYNGEE. The CDR3 reads CASSVGSTDTQYF. The CDR3 region has the DNA TGTGCCAGCAGCGTTGGCTCCACAGATACGCAGTATTTT.

This chain joins TRBV7-9 and TRBJ1-3, with 8 bases fitting TRBD1. J was trimmed by 3 bases and V by 9 bases; bases with no gene match: 4. Germline assignment: CDR1 SEHNR and CDR2 FQNEAQ (reference sequence). The CDR3 spans 13 residues. CDR3: CASSDRGGNTIYF. The CDR3 coding sequence is TGTGCCAGTAGCGACAGGGGTGGAAACACCATATATTTT.

The chain combines TRBV14 with TRBJ2-3; TRBD1 matches 7 bases. The germline gives CDR1 SGHDN, CDR2 FVKESK. Trimming took 1 base from V and 4 from J; bases not matched to a gene: 14. The CDR3 is 18 amino acids. The DNA for the CDR3 is TGTGCCAGCAGCCAAGGCAATCGACAGGGTAAGGTCGCAGATACGCAGTATTTT. The encoded protein is CASSQGNRQGKVADTQYF.

J is TRBJ2-1 and V is TRBV4-1; D possibly corresponds to TRBD2 (6 bases). Germline assignment: CDR1 MGHRA and CDR2 YSYEKL. The CDR3 runs 16 residues. Trimming left V 4 bases short and J 1 base short, with 14 bases between. DNA for the CDR3: TGCGCCAGCAGCCTCGCCGGGACTCCATCCTACAATGAGCAGTTCTTC. Amino acid sequence: CASSLAGTPSYNEQFF.

The V gene is TRBV6-5, the J gene TRBJ1-4; no clear D. The length of the CDR3 is 13 residues. Trimming stripped 5 bases from V and 7 bases from J, with 11 bases between. Germline CDR1 is MNHEY and CDR2 is SVGAGI. The CDR3 bases are TGTGCCAGCAGTGCCCCGGGATCTGAAAAACTGTTTTTT. Translated, it gives CASSAPGSEKLFF.

V is TRBV7-9 and J is TRBJ2-1; D is uncertain. CDR1 and CDR2 from the germline V gene are SEHNR and FQNEAQ (reference sequence). The CDR3 spans 15 residues. Between the trimmed V and J ends, which lost 2 bases and 0 bases, there was a span of 8 bases. The CDR3 loop reads CASSLSGSSYNEQFF. For the CDR3, the DNA is TGTGCCAGCAGCTTATCGGGTTCCTCCTACAATGAGCAGTTCTTC.

This sequence joins TRBV27 and TRBJ1-3; 8 nucleotides match TRBD1. CDR1 is MNHEY and CDR2 is SMNVEV in the germline V gene (reference sequence). V shed 5 bases, J shed 0 bases, and the junction held 18 bases outside the gene matches. There are 20 residues in the CDR3. CDR3: CASSPFPGQVSTSSGNTIYF. In DNA, the CDR3 is TGTGCCAGCAGTCCTTTTCCGGGACAGGTATCAACGAGCTCTGGAAACACCATATATTTT.

V gene TRBV7-2 combines with J gene TRBJ2-7; 8 nucleotides align to TRBD1. CDR3 length: 15 amino acids. The V and J ends lost 2 bases and 3 bases, in that order; junction bases with no gene match: 6. Per germline, CDR1 SGHTA and CDR2 FQGNSA. The CDR3 spells CASSLTGTGDYEQYF. For the CDR3, the DNA is TGTGCCAGCAGCTTAACCGGGACAGGCGACTACGAGCAGTACTTC.

The CDR3 coding sequence is TGTGCCAGTACGGGTACGAGACAGAAGTATAGCAATCAGCCCCAGCATTTT. It is translated as CASTGTRQKYSNQPQHF. The gene calls are TRBV19 and TRBJ1-5, with D perhaps matching TRBD1 (5 bases). V shed 7 bases and J shed 0 bases, with 19 bases lying between them. This CDR3 has 17 residues. Germline assignment: CDR1 LNHDA and CDR2 SQIVND (reference sequence). Complete variable domain (other parts from reference TRBV19 and TRBJ1-5): DGGITQSPKYLFRKEGQNVTLSCEQNLNHDAMYWYRQDPGQGLRLIYYSQIVNDFQKGDIAEGYSVSREKKESFPLTVTSAQKNPTAFYLCASTGTRQKYSNQPQHFGDGTRLSIL.

The chain uses TRBV18 and TRBJ2-2; weak D call: TRBD2 (5 bases). Trimming cost V 6 bases and J 0 bases, with 11 bases left between them. The germline V gene encodes CDR1 KGHSH and CDR2 LQKENI. The CDR3 contains 15 residues. Here the CDR3 DNA reads TGTGCCAGCTCCTCGGCGGGCGCGAACACCGGGGAGCTGTTTTTT. This codes for CASSSAGANTGELFF. The whole variable domain, filled in from reference TRBV18 and TRBJ2-2, reads NAGVMQNPRHLVRRRGQEARLRCSPMKGHSHVYWYRQLPEEGLKFMVYLQKENIIDESGMPKERFSAEFPKEGPSILRIQQVVRGDSAAYFCASSSAGANTGELFFGEGSRLTVL.

The chain recombines TRBV7-2 with TRBJ2-7, with D possibly TRBD1 on 5 matching bases. Trimming stripped 2 bases from V and 4 bases from J, with 18 bases between. CDR1 and CDR2 from the germline V gene are SGHTA and FQGNSA. The CDR3 sequence is 16 residues long. CDR3 loop: CASSLFVGSGQYEQYF. As DNA, the CDR3 is TGTGCCAGCAGCTTATTCGTTGGGTCAGGGCAGTACGAGCAGTACTTC.

The V gene is TRBV19, the J gene TRBJ2-1, with D possibly matching TRBD1 (6 bases). This CDR3 spans 14 amino acids. The germline gives CDR1 LNHDA, CDR2 SQIVND (reference sequence). V was clipped by 9 bases and J by 10 bases, with 22 bases between them. The CDR3 DNA follows: TGTGCCAGCTCCCGGGACAACGACCTCCGGGAGCAGTTCTTC. Its translation is CASSRDNDLREQFF.

This clone was seen just once. The CDR3 coding sequence is TGTGCCAGCAGCTTTGAGGTTTATGAAAAACTGTTTTTT. Its protein is CASSFEVYEKLFF. The V and J genes are TRBV28 and TRBJ1-4; D gene uncertain. Germline CDR1 MDHEN, CDR2 SYDVKM. Trimming pared 6 bases from V and 6 bases from J, leaving 11 bases between. The CDR3 spans 13 residues.

The rearrangement links TRBV6-5 to TRBJ2-4; TRBD2 might be the D (6 bases). The CDR3 loop spans 13 amino acids. V dropped 6 bases and J dropped 9 bases, with 15 bases sitting between them. Per germline, CDR1 MNHEY and CDR2 SVGAGI. The CDR3 DNA is TGTGCCAGCAGGACTAGTTTTATCGGCATTCAGTACTTC. Translated, it gives CASRTSFIGIQYF.

This chain links TRBV4-1 with TRBJ2-1; D not certain. The length of the CDR3 is 13 residues. V lost 8 bases, J lost 4 bases, and 12 bases lay in between. CDR1 is MGHRA and CDR2 is YSYEKL in the germline V gene. The CDR3 spells CASGWAEYNEQFF. For the CDR3, the DNA is TGCGCCAGCGGGTGGGCCGAGTACAATGAGCAGTTCTTC.

This rearrangement joins TRBV7-8 to TRBJ1-2; D is ambiguous. The CDR3 length is 12 residues. The germline gives CDR1 SGHVS, CDR2 FQNEAQ. V lost 3 bases and J lost 4, with 6 bases in between. CDR3 sequence: CASSFGFYGYTF. The CDR3 region has the DNA TGTGCCAGCAGCTTCGGTTTCTATGGCTACACCTTC.

The chain couples TRBV27 to TRBJ1-3; D is perhaps TRBD1 (5 bases). Per the germline V gene, CDR1 is MNHEY and CDR2 is SMNVEV (reference sequence). V gave up 8 bases and J gave up 0 bases, with 17 bases separating them. This CDR3 spans 16 amino acids. CDR3 in amino acids: CASPWGGTHSGNTIYF. CDR3 nucleotides: TGTGCCAGCCCATGGGGGGGTACACACTCTGGAAACACCATATATTTT.

J is TRBJ2-7 and V is TRBV5-5, with D perhaps TRBD2 (6 bases). Germline assignment: CDR1 SGHKS and CDR2 YYEKEE (reference sequence). V was clipped by 3 bases and J by 6 bases, with 22 bases between them. This CDR3 has 16 amino acids. CDR3 DNA sequence: TGTGCCAGCAGCTCTAGCTCCGGGAGCGATACATTCGAGCAGTACTTC. It is translated as CASSSSSGSDTFEQYF.

The count of this clone is one. CDR3 in DNA: TGTGCCAGCAGCTCCTTCACCGGACAGGGGAACATTCAGTACTTC. This encodes CASSSFTGQGNIQYF. The rearrangement links TRBV7-9 to TRBJ2-4; 9 bases line up with TRBD1. The CDR3 has 15 residues. With 4 bases clipped from V and 7 bases from J, the junction kept 8 bases outside the gene matches. Germline V CDR1 and CDR2: SEHNR, FQNEAQ (reference sequence).